This entry describes one T cell receptor beta chain. This clone came up once. The target of this receptor is not known. There are no base qualities to consult, and no much larger clone falls within one base. This specimen comes from a study of cytomegalovirus exposure and HLA in healthy donors (dated by TCRdb to 2017 to 2019). General notes on the study: An earlier analysis of several hundred of the donors reported approximately 260 Gb of sequence data and 117 million unique TCR beta sequences obtained from some 170 million T cells. Around 330 gigabases of sequencing data and around 85 million unique TCR sequences made up an early release that covered around 640 HLA-typed donors. Among the approximately 430 genotyped donors, around 81% belonged to the genetic ancestry cluster associated with self-reported Caucasian donors. The study aimed to test whether signatures of past pathogen exposure could be identified by cataloging public T cell receptors. The T cell repertoires of 666 subjects were profiled by immunosequencing and related to cytomegalovirus serostatus. Along with the roughly 670-subject first cohort, a separate validation cohort of over a hundred different subjects was used. To predict cytomegalovirus infection status, the study brought together high-throughput TCR immunosequencing, statistical association of individual TCRs with disease status, and machine learning. In a later analysis, previously published TCR beta repertoires from about 670 donors were re-analyzed and high-resolution HLA genotyping was added so that TCR occurrence patterns could be studied. Rather than using new phenotypic data, the later analysis identified candidate immune exposures from TCR beta sequences and from how often those sequences occurred across donors. To decide whether each TCR beta V gene segment behaved as functional or pseudogenic, an earlier analysis of some 580 of the donors relied on high-throughput TCR beta sequencing. Donor age, sex, ethnicity and CMV serostatus were collected together with the repertoire data. A later genetic analysis used genome-wide SNP genotypes for about three fifths of the 666 donors, treating that subset as a discovery cohort. Every discovery cohort repertoire had been produced on one sequencing platform. HLA typing covered class I and class II loci at four-digit resolution. The number of donors typed differed by locus, with roughly 629-640 for A, B, C, DRB1 and DQB1, more than 500 for DQA1, about 610 for DPA1, and 472 for DPB1. Because of strong linkage in the cohort, roughly five DR-DQ haplotypes were treated as single units for association and clustering. Among under 450 genotyped donors of the cohort, an average of 235,054 unique TCR beta nucleotide sequences were sequenced per donor, roughly 20% of them non-productive.

The cohort was made up of 500 to 850 healthy bone marrow donors. All cohort members were sampled while nominally healthy, although unrecorded immune exposures were likely present. The donor was CMV seronegative and belonged to the group of 352 seronegative cohort members. Every donor gave a peripheral blood sample, and the peripheral blood mononuclear cells from that sample were used for TCR beta sequencing. Genomic DNA was extracted from the blood cell samples with the Qiagen DNeasy Blood Extraction Kit. The library relied on the immunoSEQ multiplex PCR assay. For the multiplex PCR, a mixture combining 60 forward primers for TCR Vbeta segments and 13 reverse primers for TCR Jbeta segments was used. The CDR3 region of rearranged TCR beta genes was amplified from genomic DNA with a multiplex PCR assay. The Illumina HiSeq System was used to sequence the amplified TCR beta libraries as 87-base-pair reads. As for how the authors treated the data: Across the roughly 670 repertoires, a later analysis counted tens of millions of unique TCR beta chains, around 11 million of which were shared by at least two donors. Raw reads were error-corrected and collapsed into unique sequences with a nearest-neighbor algorithm that merged closely related sequences to remove PCR and sequencing errors. To assign V, D and J gene segments, CDR3 sequences were aligned to IMGT reference sequences. For a sequence to be retained, at least a six-nucleotide match to both a V gene segment and a J gene segment was required. A rearrangement counted as productive if the CDR3 had no stop codons and remained in frame with V and J, and every other rearrangement counted as non-productive. Following IMGT convention, CDR3 was defined as the stretch from the second conserved V-encoded cysteine to the conserved J-encoded phenylalanine. In an earlier analysis of around 570 of the donors, sequences lacking an unambiguous match to a single V gene segment were excluded. In an earlier analysis of about 590 of the donors, a V segment was called functional when productive rearrangements were above 56.7%, and segregating when the standard deviation between donors exceeded 5%. To diagnose cytomegalovirus status from the catalog of TCR beta chain sequences, a statistical classification framework was built. In a later analysis, TCR nucleotide sequences were compared against IMGT/GENE-DB human TR gene sequences so that V and J genes could be assigned. Using the TCRdist pipeline, a later analysis assigned CDR3 sequences along with most-parsimonious VDJ recombination scenarios. In a later analysis, each TCR beta chain was defined by its CDR3 amino acid sequence together with its V-gene family, and reads lacking a unique V-gene family were excluded. In a later analysis, 450 to 600 highly shared, low-generation-probability nucleotide sequences were removed to address suspected cross-contamination and a sequencing artifact. In a later analysis, a clonal expansion index for each public chain was calculated from normalized within-repertoire ranks of inferred template counts. Generation probabilities in a later analysis came from a VDJ recombination model fitted to out-of-frame rearrangements, and those results were checked against IGoR. In a later analysis, hypergeometric tests were used to score TCR-TCR, TCR-HLA and TCR-CMV co-occurrence, with a repertoire-size bias correction applied to TCR pairs. False discovery rates were estimated in a later analysis by permuting HLA or CMV assignments 20 times. In a later analysis, co-occurring TCRs were grouped using DBSCAN, and TCRdist sequence similarity was added for clustering within HLA-allele-positive subsets. Repertoires with fewer than 30,000 or more than 120,000 public chains, plus five repertoires with anomalous nucleotide sharing, were excluded from co-occurrence clustering. TCRdb re-hosts the immuneACCESS table, in-frame sequences only. Its copies lack some clones; in the studies checked, an unresolved V gene accounts for under half of them, and the cause for the rest is not known. That table is the source of V, J and clone size, and D and trimming were worked out from the DNA. The sample records around 170,000 clones, around 85% of which are singletons. The ten largest clones add up to 3.5% to 4% of the sample.

On the study overall, not on this receptor specifically: A cluster of highly shared sequence variants was judged likely to be a technical artifact of the sequencing pipeline. Most TCR sequences were seen in very few donors, while some public TCRs were found in many individuals. Because HLA typing was unavailable for some donors at each locus, only the typed subset was used in association tests. In vitro tests confirmed that three of the cytomegalovirus-associated TCR beta chains recognize cytomegalovirus antigens. Sequencing depth was assumed to be roughly uniform across donors in the presence/absence analyses, though that assumption may not hold. A later analysis found that TCR association rates varied across HLA loci, with DRB1 alleles showing the most associated TCRs and HLA-C alleles the fewest. Some IMGT-functional V segments, including TRBV6-2 and TRBV6-3, could not be told apart with the 87-base-pair reads, so those segments were excluded. A later genetic analysis reported fewer N-insertions in productive TCRs among donors in an Asian-associated ancestry cluster than the roughly 720-donor mean. A later analysis found that HLA-associated TCR beta chains were more clonally expanded and had lower generation probabilities than equally common non-associated chains. V-gene and J-gene trimming of TCR beta chains was associated with a missense DCLRE1C variant in a later genetic analysis, and the association was replicated in an independent cohort. This cohort had only TCR beta chains sequenced, and the lack of alpha or paired-chain data limited which features could be detected. Correlated functional status among segregating V segments might reflect linkage disequilibrium, but an unknown experimental factor could not be ruled out. A further reported finding was that TCR beta sequences accurately predicted the HLA-A and HLA-B alleles for most subjects in the first cohort. The study listed 164 TCR beta chains as associated with cytomegalovirus. When HLA alleles, especially DR and DQ, strongly co-occurred, attributing TCR associations to individual alleles was difficult. Broadly in line with IMGT annotations, most TCR beta V segments showed up in productive rearrangements about 87% or about 30% of the time in an earlier analysis of approximately 640 of the donors. It was suggested by the authors that the approach could potentially be generalized to other disease states and immunological phenotypes. The only immune exposure information available for the cohort was CMV serostatus. According to a later analysis, most CMV-associated TCR beta chains appeared to be HLA-restricted, and the HLA associations seemed to be driven largely by CMV exposure. In a later analysis, several top co-occurrence clusters were reported to appear linked to parvovirus B19, influenza, CMV and Epstein-Barr virus. The classifier was reported to diagnose cytomegalovirus status with high specificity and sensitivity in both the original and validation cohorts. Because counts were too low, some 16 rarely observed V segments, including chromosome 9 orphons, were excluded from the earlier analysis of several hundred of the donors. A later analysis associated about 17,000 TCR beta sequences with specific HLA alleles at a false discovery rate of 0.05.

Looking up the germline V gene (reference sequence) yields CDR1 GTSNPN and CDR2 SVGIG. V loses 3 bases of germline sequence and J loses 0 bases, and the interval between the two ends is 11 bases. From the cysteine up to the phenylalanine, the CDR3 has a length of 14 residues. Only the CDR3 region is kept as DNA, spanning 42 bases read in frame from base 1. The sample comprised PBMCs. The chain links TRBV30 with TRBJ1-2, with the D gene call left open. The sequence derives from a man in his fifties or sixties in good health and CMV-seronegative. The CDR3 region reads CAWRAPSTNYGYTF. DNA sequence: TGTGCCTGGAGGGCCCCCTCCACTAACTATGGCTACACCTTC.